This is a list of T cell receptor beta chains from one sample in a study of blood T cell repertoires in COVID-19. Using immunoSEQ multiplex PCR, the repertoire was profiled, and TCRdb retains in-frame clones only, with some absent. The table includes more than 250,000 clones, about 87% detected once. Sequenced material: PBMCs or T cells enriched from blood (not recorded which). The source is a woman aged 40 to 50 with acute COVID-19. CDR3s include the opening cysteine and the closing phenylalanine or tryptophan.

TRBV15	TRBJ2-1	CATSRDGPGGPRNEQFF
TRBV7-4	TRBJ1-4	CASSTNAGSEPPGIEKLFF
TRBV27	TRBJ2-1	CASSLITSPPGDEQFF
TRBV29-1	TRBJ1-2	CSVAPLLSGDGYTF
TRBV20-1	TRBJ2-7	CSATFPHEQYF
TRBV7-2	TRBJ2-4	CASNGAGEDKNIQYF
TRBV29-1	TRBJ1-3	CSVASSTGVGGNTIYF
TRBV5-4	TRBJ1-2	CASSFSEAGYGYTF
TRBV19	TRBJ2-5	CASSTGRRETQYF
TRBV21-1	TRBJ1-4	CASSIIRDSSTNEKLFF
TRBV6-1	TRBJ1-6	CASSEGTGFLGNSPLHF
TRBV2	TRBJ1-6	CASKDRVPYNSPLHF
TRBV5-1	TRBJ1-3	CASSLQGTGNTIYF
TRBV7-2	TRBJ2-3	CASSLVRESTDTQYF
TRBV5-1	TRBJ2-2	CASSLIWGAGELFF
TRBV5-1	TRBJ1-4	CASSLAPGGPREKLFF
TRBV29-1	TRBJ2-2	CSVSGGRTGELFF
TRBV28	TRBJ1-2	CASSMGAGGYYGYTF
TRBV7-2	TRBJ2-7	CASSPGPGQGMGEQYF
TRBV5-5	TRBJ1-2	CASSSSGVNYGYTF
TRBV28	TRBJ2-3	CASSLTNADTQYF
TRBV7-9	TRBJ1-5	CASRGLANQPQHF
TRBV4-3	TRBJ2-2	CASSQIFGGELFF
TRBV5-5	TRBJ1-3	CASSLREQGGGNTIYF
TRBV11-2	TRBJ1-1	CASSFRGTEAFF
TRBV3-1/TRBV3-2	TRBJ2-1	CASSPRPDRYNEQFF
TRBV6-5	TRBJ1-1	CASSYQQNTEAFF
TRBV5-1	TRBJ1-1	CASSLGPIEKNTEAFF
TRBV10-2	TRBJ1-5	CASSERTGNQPQHF
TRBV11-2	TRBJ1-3	CASSSRDRGNTIYF
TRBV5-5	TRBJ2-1	CASSPIREGRWGEQFF
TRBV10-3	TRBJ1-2	CAISETQGSGKNGYTF
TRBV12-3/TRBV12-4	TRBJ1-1	CASSSRDWGEAFF
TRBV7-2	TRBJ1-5	CASSPLRGSDQPQHF
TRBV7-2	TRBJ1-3	CASSLGGQGWSGNTIYF
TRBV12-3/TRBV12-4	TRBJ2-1	CASSLDRNEQFF
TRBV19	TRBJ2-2	CALTGNTGELFF
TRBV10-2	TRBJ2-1	CASTNRDRGANEQFF
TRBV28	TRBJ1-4	CASSSHREEKLFF
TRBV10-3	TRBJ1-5	CAISGTQDSNQPQHF
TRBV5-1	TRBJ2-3	CASSSIPTGSTDTQYF
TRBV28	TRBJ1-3	CASSSPAGAMRNTIYF
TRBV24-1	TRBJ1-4	CATSKSGFELFF
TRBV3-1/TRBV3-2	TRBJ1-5	CASSQDLVGQPQHF
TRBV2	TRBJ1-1	CASSVFPGVNTEAFF
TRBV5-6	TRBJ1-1	CASGQGPTEAFF
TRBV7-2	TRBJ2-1	CASSPEEVREQFF
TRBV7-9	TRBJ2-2	CATRGLREGRTGELFF